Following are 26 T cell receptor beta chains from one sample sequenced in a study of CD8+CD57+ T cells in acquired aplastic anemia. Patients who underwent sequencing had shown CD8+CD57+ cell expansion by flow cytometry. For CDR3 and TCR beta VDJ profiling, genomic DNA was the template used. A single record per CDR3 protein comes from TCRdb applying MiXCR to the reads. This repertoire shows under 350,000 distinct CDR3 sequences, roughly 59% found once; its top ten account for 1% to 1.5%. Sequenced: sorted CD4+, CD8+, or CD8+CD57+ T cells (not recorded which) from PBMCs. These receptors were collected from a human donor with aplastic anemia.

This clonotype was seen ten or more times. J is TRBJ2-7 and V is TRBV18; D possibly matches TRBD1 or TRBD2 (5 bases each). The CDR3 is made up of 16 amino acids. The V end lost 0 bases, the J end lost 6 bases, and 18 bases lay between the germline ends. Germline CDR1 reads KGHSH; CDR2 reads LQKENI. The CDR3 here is CASSPPGDGRPREQYF. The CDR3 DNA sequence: TGTGCCAGCTCACCACCGGGGGACGGACGACCGCGCGAGCAGTACTTC.

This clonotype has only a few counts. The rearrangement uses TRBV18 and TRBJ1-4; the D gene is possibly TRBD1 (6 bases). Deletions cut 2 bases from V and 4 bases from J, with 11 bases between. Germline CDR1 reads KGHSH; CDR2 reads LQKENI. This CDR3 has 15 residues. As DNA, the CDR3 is TGTGCCAGCTCACCAAGGCAGGGGCTTAATGAAAAACTGTTTTTT. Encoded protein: CASSPRQGLNEKLFF.

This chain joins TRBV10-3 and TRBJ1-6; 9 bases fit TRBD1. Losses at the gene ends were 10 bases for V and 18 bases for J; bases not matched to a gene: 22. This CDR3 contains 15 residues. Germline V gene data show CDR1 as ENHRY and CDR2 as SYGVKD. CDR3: CASISRTGDLLGAHF. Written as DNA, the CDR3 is TGTGCCAGCATCTCCCGGACAGGGGACCTTTTGGGTGCCCACTTT.

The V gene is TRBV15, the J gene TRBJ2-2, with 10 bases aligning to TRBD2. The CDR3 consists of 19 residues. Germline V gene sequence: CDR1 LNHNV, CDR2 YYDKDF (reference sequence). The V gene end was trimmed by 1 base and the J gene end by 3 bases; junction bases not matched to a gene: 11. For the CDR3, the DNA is TGTGCCACCAGCAGAGCCATACTAGCGGGGCCCAAGGACACCGGGGAGCTGTTTTTT. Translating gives CATSRAILAGPKDTGELFF. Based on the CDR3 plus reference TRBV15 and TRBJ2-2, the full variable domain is DAMVIQNPRYQVTQFGKPVTLSCSQTLNHNVMYWYQQKSSQAPKLLFHYYDKDFNNEADTPDNFQSRRPNTSFCFLDIRSPGLGDTAMYLCATSRAILAGPKDTGELFFGEGSRLTVL.

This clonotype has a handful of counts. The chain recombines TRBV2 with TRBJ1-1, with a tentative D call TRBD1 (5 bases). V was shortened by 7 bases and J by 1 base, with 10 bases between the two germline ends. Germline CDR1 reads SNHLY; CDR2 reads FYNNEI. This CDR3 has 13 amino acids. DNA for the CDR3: TGTGCCAGCATGCAGGGAACGAACACTGAAGCTTTCTTT. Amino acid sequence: CASMQGTNTEAFF.

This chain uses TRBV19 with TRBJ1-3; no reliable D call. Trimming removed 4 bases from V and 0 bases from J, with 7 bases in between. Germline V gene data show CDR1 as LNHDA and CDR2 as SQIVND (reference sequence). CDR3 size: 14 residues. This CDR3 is CASSRSSSGNTIYF. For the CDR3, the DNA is TGTGCCAGTAGTAGATCGAGCTCTGGAAACACCATATATTTT. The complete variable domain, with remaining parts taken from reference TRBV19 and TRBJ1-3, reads DGGITQSPKYLFRKEGQNVTLSCEQNLNHDAMYWYRQDPGQGLRLIYYSQIVNDFQKGDIAEGYSVSREKKESFPLTVTSAQKNPTAFYLCASSRSSSGNTIYFGEGSWLTVV.

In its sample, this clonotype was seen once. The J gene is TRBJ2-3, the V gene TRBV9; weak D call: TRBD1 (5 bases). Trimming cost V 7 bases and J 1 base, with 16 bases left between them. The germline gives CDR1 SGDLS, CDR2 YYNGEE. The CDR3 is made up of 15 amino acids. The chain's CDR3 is CASGKGATGTDTQYF. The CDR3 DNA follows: TGTGCCAGCGGAAAAGGGGCGACCGGCACAGATACGCAGTATTTT.

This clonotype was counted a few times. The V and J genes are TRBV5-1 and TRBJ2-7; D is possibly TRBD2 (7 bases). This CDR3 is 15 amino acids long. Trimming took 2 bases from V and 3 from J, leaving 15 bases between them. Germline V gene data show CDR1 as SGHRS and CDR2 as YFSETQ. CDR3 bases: TGCGCCAGCAGCTTTGGGGGGGCCGAGGACTACGAGCAGTACTTC. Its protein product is CASSFGGAEDYEQYF.

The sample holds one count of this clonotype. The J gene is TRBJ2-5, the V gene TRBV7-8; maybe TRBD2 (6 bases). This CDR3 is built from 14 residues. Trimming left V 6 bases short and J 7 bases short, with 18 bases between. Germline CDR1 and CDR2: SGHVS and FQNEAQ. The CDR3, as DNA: TGTGCCAGCAGTCTGGGGAACGCCGGGGGGACCCAGTACTTC. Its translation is CASSLGNAGGTQYF.

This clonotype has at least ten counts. In DNA form, the CDR3 reads TGCGCCAGCAGCAGGACAGGGGTGGACGGGGAGCTGTTTTTT. Its translation: CASSRTGVDGELFF. V usage is TRBV5-1 and J usage is TRBJ2-2; TRBD1 aligns across 9 bases. From germline, CDR1 is SGHRS and CDR2 YFSETQ. The J segment lost 7 bases and the V segment lost 4 bases, leaving 5 bases of the junction unmatched. This CDR3 region has 14 residues.

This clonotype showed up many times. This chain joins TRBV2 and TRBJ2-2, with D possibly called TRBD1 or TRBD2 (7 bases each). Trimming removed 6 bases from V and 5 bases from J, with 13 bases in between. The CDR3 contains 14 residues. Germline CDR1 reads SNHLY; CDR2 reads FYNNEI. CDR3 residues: CASRAGQQTGELFF. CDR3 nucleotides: TGTGCCAGCAGAGCGGGACAGCAGACCGGGGAGCTGTTTTTT.

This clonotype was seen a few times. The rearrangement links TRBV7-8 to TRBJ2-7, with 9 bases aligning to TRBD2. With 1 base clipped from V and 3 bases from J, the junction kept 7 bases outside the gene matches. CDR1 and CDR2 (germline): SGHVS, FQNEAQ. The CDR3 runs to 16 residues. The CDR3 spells CASSLGASGADYEQYF. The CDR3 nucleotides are TGTGCCAGCAGCTTAGGGGCTAGCGGGGCAGACTACGAGCAGTACTTC.

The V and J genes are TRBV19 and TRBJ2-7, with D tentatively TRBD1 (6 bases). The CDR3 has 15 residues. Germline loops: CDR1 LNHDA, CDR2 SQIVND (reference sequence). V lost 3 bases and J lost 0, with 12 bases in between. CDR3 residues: CASSIGAGASYEQYF. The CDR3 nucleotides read TGTGCCAGTAGTATCGGGGCAGGGGCCTCCTACGAGCAGTACTTC.

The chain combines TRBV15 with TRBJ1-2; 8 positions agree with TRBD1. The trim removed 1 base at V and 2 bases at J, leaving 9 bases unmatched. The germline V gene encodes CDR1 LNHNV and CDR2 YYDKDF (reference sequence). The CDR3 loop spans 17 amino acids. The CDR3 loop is CATSRVATGASNYGYTF. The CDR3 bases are TGTGCCACCAGCAGAGTCGCGACAGGGGCTTCAAACTATGGCTACACCTTC.

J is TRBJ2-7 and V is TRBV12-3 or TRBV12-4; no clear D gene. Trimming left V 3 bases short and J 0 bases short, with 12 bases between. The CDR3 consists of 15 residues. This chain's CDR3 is CASSFGGLSSYEQYF. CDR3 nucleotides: TGTGCCAGCAGTTTCGGCGGCCTGAGCTCCTACGAGCAGTACTTC.

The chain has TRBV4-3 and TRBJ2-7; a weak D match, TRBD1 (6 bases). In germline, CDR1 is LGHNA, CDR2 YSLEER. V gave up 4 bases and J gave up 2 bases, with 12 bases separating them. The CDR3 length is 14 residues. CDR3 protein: CASSPTGTAYEQYF. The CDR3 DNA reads TGCGCCAGCAGCCCCACAGGGACGGCCTACGAGCAGTACTTC.

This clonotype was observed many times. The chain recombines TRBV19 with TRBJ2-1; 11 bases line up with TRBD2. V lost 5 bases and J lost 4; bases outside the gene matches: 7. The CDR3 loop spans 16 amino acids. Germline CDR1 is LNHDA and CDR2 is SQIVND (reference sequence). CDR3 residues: CASSAQLAGAYNEQFF. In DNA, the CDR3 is TGTGCCAGTAGTGCACAACTAGCGGGGGCTTACAATGAGCAGTTCTTC.

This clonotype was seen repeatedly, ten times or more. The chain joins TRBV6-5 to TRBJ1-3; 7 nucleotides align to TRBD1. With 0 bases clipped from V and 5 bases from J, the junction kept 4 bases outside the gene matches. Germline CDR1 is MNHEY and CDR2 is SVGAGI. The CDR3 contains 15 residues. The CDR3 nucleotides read TGTGCCAGCAGTTACTCAGGGACAGCGCGAAACACCATATATTTT. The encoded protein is CASSYSGTARNTIYF.

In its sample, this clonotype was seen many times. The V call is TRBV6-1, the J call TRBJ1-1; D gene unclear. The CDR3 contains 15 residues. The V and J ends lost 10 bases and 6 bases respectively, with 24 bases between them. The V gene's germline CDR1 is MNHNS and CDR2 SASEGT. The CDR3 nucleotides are TGTGCCACATCCTACTCCGAATTCACTAACTCTGAAGCTTTCTTT. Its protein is CATSYSEFTNSEAFF.

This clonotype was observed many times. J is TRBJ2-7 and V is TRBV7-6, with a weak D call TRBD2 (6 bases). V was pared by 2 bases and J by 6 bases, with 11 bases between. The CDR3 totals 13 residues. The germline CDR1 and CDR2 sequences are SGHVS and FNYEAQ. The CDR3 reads CASSLYVSGEQYF. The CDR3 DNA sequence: TGTGCCAGCAGCTTATATGTTAGCGGCGAGCAGTACTTC.

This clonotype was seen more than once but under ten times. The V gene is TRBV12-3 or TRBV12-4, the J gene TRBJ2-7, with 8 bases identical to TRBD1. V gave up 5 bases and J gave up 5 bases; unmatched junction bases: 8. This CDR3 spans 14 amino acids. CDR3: CASSLRQGINEQYF. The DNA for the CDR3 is TGTGCCAGCAGTCTCAGACAGGGGATAAACGAGCAGTACTTC.

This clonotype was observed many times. The CDR3 region is CASSKTGVLDNQPQHF. The CDR3 DNA is TGTGCCAGCAGCAAGACAGGGGTGTTGGACAATCAGCCCCAGCATTTT. V is TRBV7-2 and J is TRBJ1-5; 8 nucleotides match TRBD1. Germline V CDR1 and CDR2: SGHTA, FQGNSA. The CDR3 covers 16 residues. Germline trimming cut 5 bases from V and 3 bases from J; bases unmatched to any gene: 9.

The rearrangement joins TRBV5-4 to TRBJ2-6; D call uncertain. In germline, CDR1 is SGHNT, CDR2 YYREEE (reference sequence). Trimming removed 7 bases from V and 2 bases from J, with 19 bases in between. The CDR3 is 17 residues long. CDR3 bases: TGTGCCAGCTCACCGGTCAGCCCCACGGCTGGGGCCAACGTCCTGACTTTC. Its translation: CASSPVSPTAGANVLTF.

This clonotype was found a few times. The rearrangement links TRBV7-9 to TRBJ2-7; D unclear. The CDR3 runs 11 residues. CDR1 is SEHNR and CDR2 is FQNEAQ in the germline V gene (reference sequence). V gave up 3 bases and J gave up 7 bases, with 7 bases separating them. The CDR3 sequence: CASSFHGEQYF. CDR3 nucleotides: TGTGCCAGCAGCTTTCATGGTGAGCAGTACTTC.

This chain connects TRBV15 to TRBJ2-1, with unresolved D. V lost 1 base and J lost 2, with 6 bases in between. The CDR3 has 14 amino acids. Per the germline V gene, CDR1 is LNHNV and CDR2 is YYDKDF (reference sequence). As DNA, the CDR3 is TGTGCCACCAGCAGAGCCAGCACCTACAATGAGCAGTTCTTC. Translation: CATSRASTYNEQFF.

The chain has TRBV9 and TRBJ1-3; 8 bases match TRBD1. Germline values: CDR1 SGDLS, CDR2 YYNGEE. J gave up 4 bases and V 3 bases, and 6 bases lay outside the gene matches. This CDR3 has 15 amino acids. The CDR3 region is CASSADRGLGNTIYF. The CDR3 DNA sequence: TGTGCCAGCAGCGCTGACAGGGGCTTAGGAAACACCATATATTTT.